This T cell receptor beta chain derives from a study of shared clonotypes between healthy human individuals. Broader study findings: Non-shared clonotypes had lower generation probabilities than clonotypes shared by all four sorted-subset donors. Only a few donors were included, so the genetic and exposure-history diversity represented was limited.

CD45RO negativity and positive selection for CCR7 defined naive CD8 cells, a population that excluded terminally differentiated effector memory CD45RA+ cells. The study enrolled healthy HIV-negative adults without recent acute infections or vaccinations as donors. The germline CDR1 and CDR2 sequences are MDHEN and SYDVKM. V was cut by 8 bases and J by 6 bases, with 5 bases left in between. The CDR3 runs to 10 residues. In regard to this clone: Its antigen is currently unknown.

Sequencing used immunoSEQ multiplex PCR; TCRdb keeps in-frame clones, though not all of them. The table includes nearly 600,000 clones, nearly 97% detected once. Specimen: naive CD8+ T cells sorted from blood. This receptor was identified in a woman in her 30s in good health. The chain is built from TRBV28 and TRBJ2-1; no clear D gene. The DNA of the CDR3 is TGTGCCAGCGTGAGCAATGAGCAGTTCTTC. As protein: CASVSNEQFF.